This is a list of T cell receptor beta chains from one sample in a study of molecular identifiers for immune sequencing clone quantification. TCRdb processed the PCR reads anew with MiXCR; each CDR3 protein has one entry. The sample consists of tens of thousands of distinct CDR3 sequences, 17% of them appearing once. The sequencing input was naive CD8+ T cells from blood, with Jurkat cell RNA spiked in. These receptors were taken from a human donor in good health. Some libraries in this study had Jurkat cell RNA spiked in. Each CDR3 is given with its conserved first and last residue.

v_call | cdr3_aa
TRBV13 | CASSAGGPGFNNEQFF
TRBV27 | CASSLWGSGTYEQYF
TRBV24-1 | CATSDRAGGYQETQYF
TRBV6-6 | CASSAVSAYEQYF
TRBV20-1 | CSASVGGDEQFF
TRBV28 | CASVRGGTGELFF
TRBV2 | CASSSTSGSSYEQYF
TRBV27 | CASSYLPGAGNTGELFF
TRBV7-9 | CASSLVGNPRNEQFF
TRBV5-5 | CASTWDSGHNEQFF
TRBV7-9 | CASHGYVEVEQFF
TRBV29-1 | CSVEDYSPIESTSGRSNEQFF
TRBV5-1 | CASTVWVSDNEQFF
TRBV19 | CASSARLAGDTDTQYF
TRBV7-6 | CASSLEAGSEETQYF
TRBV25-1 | CASSESDRTYEQYF
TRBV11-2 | CASSSGTSELFADSGANVPTF
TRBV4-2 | CASSQGGDYEQYF
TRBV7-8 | CASSLGSGSSYEQYF
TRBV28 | CASSPIRQYTEAFF
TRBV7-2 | CASSSLTGVNIQYF
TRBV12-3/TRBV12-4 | CASSFGQTTYNEQFF
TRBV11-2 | CASSSGNPYEQYF
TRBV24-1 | CATSDFYRDQPQHF
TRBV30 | CAWSAGTGDYEQYF
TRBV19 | CASSMLAGSTDTQYF
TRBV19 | CASSILPGSNQPQHF
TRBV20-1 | CSARGLAGGRGTDTQYF
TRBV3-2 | CASSRRASGYMQFF
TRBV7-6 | CASSLVNRASGRGGELFF
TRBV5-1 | CASSLSALTSGANTGELFF
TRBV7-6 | CASSLDPTNEKLFF
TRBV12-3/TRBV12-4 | CASRGGQGAIREQYF
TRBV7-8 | CASSSRTASGRKGDVSGANVLTF
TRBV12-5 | CASAPGLAVSYEQYF
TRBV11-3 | CASTQGTVVLDEQYF
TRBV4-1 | CASSQDPLWGEQGLGYTF
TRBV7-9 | CASSQTGKTEAFF
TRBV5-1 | CASSALPGAGSSYEQYF
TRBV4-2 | CASSQGSEGLFHTEAFF
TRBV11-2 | CASSLGAGEYNEQFF